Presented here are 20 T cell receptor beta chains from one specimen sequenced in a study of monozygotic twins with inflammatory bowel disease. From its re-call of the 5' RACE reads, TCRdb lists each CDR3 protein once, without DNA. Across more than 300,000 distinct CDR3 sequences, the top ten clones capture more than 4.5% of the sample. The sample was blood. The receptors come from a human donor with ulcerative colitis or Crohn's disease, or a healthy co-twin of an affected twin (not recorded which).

The CDR3 loop reads CASSSQGGYTF. This chain uses TRBV12-3 or TRBV12-4 with TRBJ1-2. This CDR3 comprises 11 residues.

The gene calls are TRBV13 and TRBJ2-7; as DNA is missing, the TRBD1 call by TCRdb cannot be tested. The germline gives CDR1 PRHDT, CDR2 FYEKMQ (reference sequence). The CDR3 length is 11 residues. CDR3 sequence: CASSQGNEQYF.

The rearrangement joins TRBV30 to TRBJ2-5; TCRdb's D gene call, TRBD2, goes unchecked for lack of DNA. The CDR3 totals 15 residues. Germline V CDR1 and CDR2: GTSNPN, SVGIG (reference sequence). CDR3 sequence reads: CAWSVYGLYQETQYF.

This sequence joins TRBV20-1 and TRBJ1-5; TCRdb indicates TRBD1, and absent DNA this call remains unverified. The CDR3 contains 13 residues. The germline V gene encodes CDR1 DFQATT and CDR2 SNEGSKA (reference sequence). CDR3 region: CSARYRANQPQHF.

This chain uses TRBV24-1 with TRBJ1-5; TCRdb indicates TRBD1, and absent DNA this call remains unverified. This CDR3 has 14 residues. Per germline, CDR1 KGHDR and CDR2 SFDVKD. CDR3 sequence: CATSVPGSNQPQHF.

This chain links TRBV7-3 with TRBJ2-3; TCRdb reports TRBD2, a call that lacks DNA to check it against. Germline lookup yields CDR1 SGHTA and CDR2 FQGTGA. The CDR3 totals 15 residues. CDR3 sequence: CASSLNLFPGDTQYF.

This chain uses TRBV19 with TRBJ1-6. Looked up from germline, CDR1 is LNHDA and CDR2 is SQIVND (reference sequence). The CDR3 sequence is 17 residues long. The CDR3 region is CASTPAGVSSYNSPLHF.

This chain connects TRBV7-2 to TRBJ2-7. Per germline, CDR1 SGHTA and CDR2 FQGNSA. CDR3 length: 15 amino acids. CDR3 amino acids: CASSLASGASDEQYF.

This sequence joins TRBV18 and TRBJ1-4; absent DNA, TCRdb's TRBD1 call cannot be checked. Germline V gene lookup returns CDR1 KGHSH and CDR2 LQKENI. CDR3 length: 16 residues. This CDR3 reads CASSPQTGTTNEKLFF.

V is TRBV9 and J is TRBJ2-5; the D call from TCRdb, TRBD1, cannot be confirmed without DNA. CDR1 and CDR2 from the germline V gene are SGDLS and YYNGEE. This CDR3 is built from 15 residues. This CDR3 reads CASSATGDLVETQYF.

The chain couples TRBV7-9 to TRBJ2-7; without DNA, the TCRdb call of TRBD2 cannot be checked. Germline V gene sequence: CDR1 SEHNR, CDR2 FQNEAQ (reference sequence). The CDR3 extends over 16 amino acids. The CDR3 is CASSLGASGGADEQYF.

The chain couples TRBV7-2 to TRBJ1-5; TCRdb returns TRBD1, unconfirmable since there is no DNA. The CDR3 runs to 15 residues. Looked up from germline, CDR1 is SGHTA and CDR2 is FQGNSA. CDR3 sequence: CASSFGRGGNQPQHF.

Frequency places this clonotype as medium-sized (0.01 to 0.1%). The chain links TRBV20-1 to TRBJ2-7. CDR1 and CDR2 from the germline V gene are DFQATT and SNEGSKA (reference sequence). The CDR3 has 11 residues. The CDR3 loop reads CSAKTGFEQYF.

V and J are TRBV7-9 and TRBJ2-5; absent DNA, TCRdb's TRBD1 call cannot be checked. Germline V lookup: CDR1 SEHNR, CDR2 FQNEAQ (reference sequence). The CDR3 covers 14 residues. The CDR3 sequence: CASRQRDSPETQYF.

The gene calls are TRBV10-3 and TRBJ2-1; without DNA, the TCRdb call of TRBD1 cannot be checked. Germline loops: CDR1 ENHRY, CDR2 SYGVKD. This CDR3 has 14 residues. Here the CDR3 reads CAISELTGGNEQFF.

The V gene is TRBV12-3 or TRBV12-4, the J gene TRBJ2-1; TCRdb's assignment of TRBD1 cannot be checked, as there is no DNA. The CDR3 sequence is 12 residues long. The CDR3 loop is CASSFGINEQFF.

Here the CDR3 reads CASSGLAGRYEQYF. The chain carries TRBV27 and TRBJ2-7; TCRdb's assignment of TRBD2 cannot be checked, as there is no DNA. Germline V gives CDR1 MNHEY, CDR2 SMNVEV (reference sequence). This CDR3 contains 14 residues.

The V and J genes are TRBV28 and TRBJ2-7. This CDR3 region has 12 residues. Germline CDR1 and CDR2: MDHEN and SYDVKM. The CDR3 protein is CATRGGTYEQYF.

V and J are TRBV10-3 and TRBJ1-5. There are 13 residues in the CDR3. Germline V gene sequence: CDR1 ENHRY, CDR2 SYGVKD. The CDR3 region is CAISTAYNQPQHF.

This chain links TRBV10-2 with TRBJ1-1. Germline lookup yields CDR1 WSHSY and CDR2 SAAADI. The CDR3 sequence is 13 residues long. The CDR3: CASSVGRSTEAFF.